One TCR beta chain is described in this entry. This clonotype was counted many times. The specificity of this receptor is unknown. No base quality information exists; no much larger clone differs at one position. The library was produced with RACE. The sample was run on a NextSeq 500. During library preparation, unique molecular identifiers were attached to individual cDNA molecules so that TCRs could be counted in a quantitative, reproducible way. For every blood RNA sample, sequencing covered both the TCR alpha and TCR beta chains. As for the authors' bioinformatics: Samples had a median of roughly 87,000 TCRs, with a range from roughly 23,224 to 700,000. V, J and CDR3 annotation of the TCR reads was carried out using the Decombinator software suite. For PS versus PT1 abundance plots, all samples were subsampled to the same number of TCRs (28,000). Expanded TCRs were defined as absent before sensitization and observed at least eight times at the 2-week time point. The public reads were reprocessed in TCRdb via fastp at Q25 and MiXCR, keeping in-frame beta chains. A single entry per CDR3 protein holds the most common genes and DNA from its merged rows. For this entry, the V and J calls and clone size follow TCRdb and not the study's own pipeline. The sample table contains over 80,000 distinct CDR3 sequences; only one count was recorded for roughly 11% of them. Of the sample, around 1% falls within the top ten clones.

The CDR3 spans 15 residues, from the cysteine through the phenylalanine. The only DNA kept is the CDR3, 45 bases in frame from the first base. Sequences SEHNR (CDR1) and FQNEAQ (CDR2) are obtained from the germline V gene (reference sequence). V drops 4 bases and J drops 1 base, leaving 14 bases in between. The sample's time point label, in plain terms: patch test 3, about 24 weeks after DPC sensitization. The treatment or condition label, as the study defines it: therapeutic diphenylcyclopropenone sensitization with weekly scalp DPC. At each patch-test visit, blood was drawn before the patch test was applied. Patients were eligible if aged 18 to 70, diagnosed with alopecia and judged suitable for DPC therapy, and pregnant patients were excluded. Total RNA was extracted from unfractionated whole blood that had been collected in Tempus Blood RNA tubes. The data were obtained in a study of human T cells and chemical hapten exposure (dated by TCRdb to about 2021). Regarding the complete study: For sensitization, 2% DPC in acetone was applied to a roughly 2 cm by roughly 2 cm area of upper inner arm skin. Throughout the study period of around 24 weeks, patients also received therapeutic DPC doses to the scalp every week. Patch testing was done on the upper back using Finn chambers containing 0.01% DPC, and results were scored after 6 days according to International Contact Dermatitis Research Group standards. The patient cohort, mostly female, included alopecia areata with under or over 50% scalp involvement, alopecia totalis and alopecia universalis. Libraries were combined into a pool for sequencing, and differences in TCR yield between samples came mainly from small differences in library volumes within the pool. In alopecia patients, the study followed how the peripheral blood TCR repertoire changed in vivo over primary and secondary sensitization to diphenylcyclopropenone (DPC), a hapten. Blood samples were taken from patients before sensitization (week 0) and then at 2, 6 and about 24 weeks after DPC sensitization. For TCR sequencing, blood came from some 31 alopecia patients at anywhere from one to four time points (pre-sensitization, 2, 6 and 24 weeks).

The investigation overall reported the following: After repeated subsampling, the strength of the expansion versus patch-test correlation and the threshold at which it became significant changed. DPC sensitization did not change the number of TCRs with a frequency above 1 in 1000, and there was no evidence of changes in global repertoire structure. Compared with pre-sensitization or healthy control sets, expanded TCRs formed significantly more large CDR3 similarity clusters, which is consistent with antigen-driven responses. A positive correlation was found between the number of PT1 expanded TCRs and patch test score, with significance reached at thresholds 8, 16 and 32 but not 4. Alopecia, a presumed autoimmune disease, was present in all patients, so the immune response of the patients might differ from that of healthy individuals.

The rearranged segments are TRBV7-9 and TRBJ2-7; matching of 5 bases hints at TRBD1 as the D gene. The receptor comes from a woman between 25 and 40 years old with alopecia areata. Some clones in this sample may be carry-over from other donors' samples. Specimen: whole blood, collected in connection with sensitization to the hapten diphenylcyclopropenone (DPC). The DNA sequence is TGTGCCAGCAGCTCCGGCAGGGTAAAGTCCTACGAGCAGTACTTC. Its translation is CASSSGRVKSYEQYF. With all but the CDR3 taken from the reference TRBV7-9 and TRBJ2-7 genes, the full variable domain is: DTGVSQNPRHKITKRGQNVTFRCDPISEHNRLYWYRQTLGQGPEFLTYFQNEAQLEKSRLLSDRFSAERPKGSFSTLEIQRTEQGDSAMYLCASSSGRVKSYEQYFGPGTRLTVT.